This is a list of T cell receptor beta chains from one sample in a study of cytomegalovirus exposure and HLA in healthy donors. Some clones are missing from TCRdb's copy, which holds only in-frame ones; the method was immunoSEQ multiplex PCR. Among under 200,000 clones listed, 81% were seen once. The sequenced sample was PBMCs. The receptor source for this set is a man over 45 in good health and CMV-seropositive. Each CDR3 is given with its conserved first and last residue. The D gene is left open where the match is weak. A row's size may be missing; if present it is once, few, many or a size class.

TRBJ2-5 TRBV20-1 - TRBD2 CSAGGGLRADF TGCAGTGCTGGGGGGGGACTCCGGGCGGACTTC
TRBJ1-1 TRBV29-1 - - CSAGPVGIMGEERDTEAFF TGCAGCGCCGGTCCGGTCGGGATCATGGGAGAAGAGCGGGACACTGAAGCTTTCTTT
TRBJ1-1 TRBV7-3 - - CASSLMGGPNEAFF TGTGCCAGCAGTCTCATGGGGGGTCCAAACGAAGCTTTCTTT
TRBJ1-4 TRBV14 few TRBD1 CASSRGQDATNEKLFF TGTGCCAGCAGCCGGGGACAGGACGCAACTAATGAAAAACTGTTTTTT
TRBJ2-1 TRBV10-3 few - CATRDSSGSNEQFF TGTGCCACACGGGACTCCTCAGGTTCAAATGAGCAGTTCTTC
TRBJ1-5 TRBV9 - - CASSVDQGNQPQHF TGTGCCAGCAGCGTAGATCAGGGGAATCAGCCCCAGCATTTT
TRBJ2-3 TRBV4-1 - - CASSTYPREPTDTQYF TGCGCCAGCAGCACCTACCCAAGGGAGCCCACAGATACGCAGTATTTT
TRBJ2-1 TRBV27 - - CASSYTGTHPTSEQFF TGTGCCAGCAGCTATACAGGTACCCACCCCACATCTGAGCAGTTCTTC
TRBJ1-3 TRBV7-6 - - CASSLGARTGNTIYF TGTGCCAGCAGCTTAGGGGCAAGAACCGGAAACACCATATATTTT
TRBJ2-2 TRBV15 once TRBD2 CATSRAGGTSGELFF TGTGCCACCAGCAGGGCGGGAGGCACCTCGGGGGAGCTGTTTTTT
TRBJ2-7 TRBV6-1 - - CASIKEEGNPYEQYF TGTGCCAGCATCAAGGAAGAGGGTAACCCCTACGAGCAGTACTTC
TRBJ2-7 TRBV6-1 - TRBD2 CASSGVAGTLSYEQYF TGTGCCAGCAGTGGGGTAGCGGGGACCCTCTCCTACGAGCAGTACTTC
TRBJ2-1 TRBV6-5 - - CASRESEQFF TGTGCCAGCAGGGAGAGTGAGCAGTTCTTC
TRBJ1-2 TRBV5-1 once - CASSLALQGEGYTF TGCGCCAGCAGCTTGGCCCTACAGGGAGAAGGCTACACCTTC
TRBJ1-4 TRBV9 - TRBD1 CASSTGTGTGVEKLFF TGTGCCAGCAGCACAGGGACAGGTACCGGAGTCGAAAAACTGTTTTTT
TRBJ2-7 TRBV6-1 - TRBD1 CASSAGQGGSEQYF TGTGCCAGCAGTGCGGGACAGGGGGGTTCCGAGCAGTACTTC
TRBJ1-2 TRBV28 - - CASSLADYGYTF TGTGCCAGCAGTTTGGCCGACTATGGCTACACCTTC
TRBJ1-5 TRBV4-1 - - CASSQDSGGRGNQPQHF TGCGCCAGCAGCCAAGATTCCGGAGGGCGAGGCAATCAGCCCCAGCATTTT
TRBJ1-1 TRBV27 - - CASRATGYTEAFF TGTGCCAGCAGGGCAACAGGGTACACTGAAGCTTTCTTT
TRBJ1-1 TRBV7-6 - - CAIRSGTEAFF TGTGCCATTCGATCAGGCACCGAAGCTTTCTTT
TRBJ1-6 TRBV5-1 - - CASSLAPGPLHF TGCGCCAGCAGCTTGGCCCCGGGACCCCTCCACTTT
TRBJ2-7 TRBV6-6 - TRBD1 CASSLGIRGQSYEQYF TGTGCCAGCAGTTTAGGGATCAGGGGGCAGTCCTACGAGCAGTACTTC
TRBJ2-4 TRBV12-5 - - CASGRTPHIAKNIQYF TGTGCTAGTGGCCGAACCCCACACATAGCCAAAAACATTCAGTACTTC
TRBJ2-2 TRBV2 - - CASRDNRVGNTGELFF TGTGCCAGCAGGGATAACAGGGTGGGAAACACCGGGGAGCTGTTTTTT
TRBJ1-5 TRBV30 - TRBD1 CAWSTQGEQPQHF TGTGCCTGGAGTACTCAGGGGGAACAGCCCCAGCATTTT
TRBJ2-3 TRBV11-2 - - CASSPGTPPLDTQYF TGTGCCAGCAGCCCCGGGACACCGCCACTAGATACGCAGTATTTT
TRBJ1-5 TRBV28 few - CASSFSGNGNQPQHF TGTGCCAGCAGTTTTTCGGGAAATGGCAATCAGCCCCAGCATTTT
TRBJ2-7 TRBV28 - TRBD1 CASSSPGQGLSQQYF TGTGCCAGCAGTTCCCCGGGACAGGGGCTCTCCCAGCAGTACTTC